The TCR beta chain under discussion was sequenced for a study of T cells after yellow fever vaccination (dated by TCRdb to about 2019). For the study in its entirety: The SMART-Seq v4 Ultra Low Input RNA kit was used to prepare libraries from fractions with low cell numbers. To follow T-cell clones before and after both primary and booster YFV17D yellow fever vaccination, bulk TCR alpha and beta repertoires underwent longitudinal sequencing. The cohort comprised two healthy male donors, one aged 18 to 30 and one aged 30 to 39 years. Blood was drawn at multiple timepoints before and after primary and secondary immunization, with bulk PBMC replicates and cell subsets isolated.

The treatment or condition label, as the study defines it: live attenuated yellow fever vaccine strain. At each blood-draw timepoint, two biological replicates of bulk PBMCs were collected. A standard Ficoll-Paque protocol was used to isolate PBMCs from peripheral blood. RNA was extracted with TriZol from bulk PBMCs, CD4 and CD8 fractions, and dextramer-positive and dextramer-negative fractions. TCR cDNA was made using 5'RACE template switching, a step that added a universal primer site and unique molecular identifiers. Priming of cDNA synthesis was performed from both the TCR alpha and TCR beta constant segments. Libraries were amplified in two PCR steps, with sample barcodes and sequencing adapters added in the second step. Sequencing of libraries was done on Illumina HiSeq 2500 (2x100 bp) or NovaSeq (2x150 bp). Turning to the authors' computational methods: MIGEC handled demultiplexing of reads and collapsing into UMI consensus sequences, while MiXCR performed V(D)J alignment. Vaccine-responding clonotypes were identified with edgeR using replicate PBMC samples, with FDR below 0.01 and a log2 fold change above 5 up to day 15 being required. Each bulk clonotype received a CD4 or CD8 identity based on whether the sequenced CD4 or CD8 repertoire contained that clonotype at higher abundance. TCRdb itself trimmed the public reads at Q25 with fastp, ran MiXCR and retained productive beta chains. CDR3 protein sequences are deduplicated, and each keeps its most common genes and DNA. TCRdb's processing, not the authors', yielded these V and J calls. The sample includes about 630,000 distinct CDR3 sequences, with 12% observed a single time. In total, the top ten clones hold under 15% of the sample.

The CDR3 runs 12 residues from the cysteine to the phenylalanine. Here the CDR3 DNA is all that survives: 36 bases in frame from base 1. The germline V gene (reference sequence) yields DFQATT for CDR1 and SNEGSKA for CDR2. Between the V and J ends, shortened by 6 bases and 9 bases respectively, the junction contains 15 bases. Notes on this clonotype: No antigen is known for it. Base qualities are missing; no much larger clone stands one base away.

The research as a whole found: After the booster, most of the clones that had expanded following primary vaccination were detected again (just under 97% of CD4 and around 87% of CD8), which suggests that memory was broadly maintained. A small fraction of clonotypes appeared in both the CD4 and CD8 compartments, likely as a result of convergent recombination. Because only two donors were included in the study, the extent to which the findings can be generalized is limited. Computational filtering was needed because FACS-sorted repertoires could contain abundant contaminating clonotypes from the bulk population. Compared with the primary T-cell response, the secondary T-cell response was weaker but faster, peaking on day 5 rather than day 15.

The sequences come from PBMCs, collected on the day of the yellow fever booster vaccination. The sequence was obtained from a man in his thirties or forties who received the YFV17D yellow fever vaccine. The chain employs TRBV20-1 and TRBJ1-5; the D gene cannot be named for sure. The CDR3: CSAAAAALPQHF. The bases are TGCAGTGCCGCTGCAGCGGCGCTGCCCCAGCATTTT.